The rows below give T cell receptor beta chains drawn from one sample of a study of shared T cell receptors in the human thymus. Profiled with immunoSEQ multiplex PCR; TCRdb holds only in-frame clones, not every one. Of 630,000 or so clones in the sample, about 89% were seen once. The same specimen was also included in a second study, on human thymus T cells.

The sample was thymocytes. Source of these receptors: a boy less than two years old with a congenital heart defect. The conserved cysteine and the conserved F or W are not part of the CDR3 here. The D gene is left open where the match is weak.

V	J	D	CDR3
TRBV5-1	TRBJ2-7	NA	ASSWGDSHYEQY
TRBV7-9	TRBJ2-7	TRBD1	ASSLRPSDRVYEQY
TRBV7-6	TRBJ2-5	NA	ASSLDSTSQETQY
TRBV4-1	TRBJ2-4	NA	ASSLASDRVRNIQY
TRBV10-1	TRBJ2-3	TRBD2	ASSERAGGTVAQY
TRBV19	TRBJ1-2	TRBD1	ASSMVGTGNDYRGYT
TRBV29-1	TRBJ2-5	TRBD1	SVDRGLYQETQY
TRBV6-5	TRBJ1-5	NA	ASSPGGIGQPQH
TRBV14	TRBJ2-1	TRBD2	ASSMVGTRGGNEQF
TRBV12-5	TRBJ2-1	NA	ASKWEAWDEQF
TRBV5-4	TRBJ2-7	TRBD2	ASSRGLAGAQAGSEQY
TRBV4-3	TRBJ2-5	NA	ASSQVEGRLETQY
TRBV30	TRBJ1-4	TRBD1	AWKTGTGPGREEKLF
TRBV28	TRBJ2-3	TRBD2	RTSGSTDTQY
TRBV6-1	TRBJ2-7	NA	ASRREGAYEQY
TRBV6-6	TRBJ1-3	NA	ASKGVIEKKGNTIY
TRBV23-1	TRBJ1-3	NA	ASSQYSGNTIY
TRBV28	TRBJ1-2	TRBD1	ASRATGSYGYT
TRBV14	TRBJ2-7	NA	ASRRRDTYEQY
TRBV29-1	TRBJ2-7	NA	SVGGSGSYEQY
TRBV9	TRBJ2-7	TRBD2	ASSVDGREPPYEQY
TRBV4-3	TRBJ1-1	TRBD1	ASSPRQGPTTKTNTEAF
TRBV4-2	TRBJ1-5	TRBD1	ASSQGPETGTWGYQPQH
TRBV4-3	TRBJ2-3	NA	ASSQDPSGSTDTQY
TRBV11-1	TRBJ1-6	TRBD1	ASSQGEERSPLH
TRBV5-4	TRBJ2-3	TRBD2	ASSFGTSGAPYTDTQY
TRBV7-3	TRBJ1-6	NA	ASSLTGKGRSPLH
TRBV25-1	TRBJ1-1	NA	ASSESVRAF
TRBV28	TRBJ2-5	NA	ASSSTALTQY
TRBV19	TRBJ2-7	TRBD1	ASSNSRGDPGQGHYEQY
TRBV9	TRBJ2-2	NA	ASSVATGDMNTGELF
TRBV15	TRBJ2-7	TRBD2	ATSREASGGPYEQY
TRBV15	TRBJ2-3	TRBD1	ATSRVDGTGRPDTQY
TRBV7-9	TRBJ2-2	TRBD2	ASSLPSGEGYTGELF
TRBV9	TRBJ1-1	NA	ASSPRDFSPMNTEAF
TRBV25-1	TRBJ2-2	NA	ASSEITGELF
TRBV28	TRBJ1-1	TRBD1	ASSRDRGGEGTEAF
TRBV25-1	TRBJ1-4	TRBD1	ASSVTGGGSEKLF
TRBV5-1	TRBJ2-3	NA	ASSLADYPDTQY
TRBV6-5	TRBJ2-5	TRBD2	ASSSGTSLETQY
TRBV28	TRBJ2-7	TRBD2	ASTPLPAGGLAYEQY
TRBV7-9	TRBJ2-6	NA	ASSVGGTGANVLT
TRBV11-2	TRBJ1-1	NA	ASSLSGTLNTEAF
TRBV10-3	TRBJ2-7	NA	AISVGDINSYEQY
TRBV7-6	TRBJ2-3	NA	ASSLGYGDTQY
TRBV29-1	TRBJ2-7	TRBD2	SARTSGMYEQY
TRBV25-1	TRBJ2-2	NA	ASSEINRGDGELF
TRBV5-6	TRBJ2-5	NA	ASSPVGWSQETQY
TRBV6-5	TRBJ2-7	TRBD1	ASRHRDRSSYEQY
TRBV5-6	TRBJ1-6	NA	ASSFANRVANSPLH
TRBV11-2	TRBJ1-3	TRBD1	ASSSAWDRGNSGNTIY
TRBV28	TRBJ2-7	NA	ASSSPRVKYEQY
TRBV15	TRBJ1-2	NA	ATSRKNWNYGYT
TRBV18	TRBJ2-5	TRBD2	ASSPSGHGLAGIPKETQY
TRBV6-1	TRBJ2-7	TRBD2	ASSYSGSTSYEQY
TRBV28	TRBJ1-1	NA	ATRFDRLNTEAF
TRBV30	TRBJ1-5	TRBD1	AWRPTGDGNQPQH
TRBV14	TRBJ2-7	TRBD2	ASSLGLAGPYEQY